This section outlines one T cell receptor (beta chain) sequence together with its context. Its antigen is as yet unknown. The V segment lost 3 bases and the J segment 5 bases; nucleotides outside the gene matches: 5. CDR1 is SGHVS, CDR2 FQNEAQ, per germline. The CDR3 spans 14 residues. The sample belongs to a study of T cell responses to AZD1222 COVID-19 vaccine. Findings of the study overall: Spike-specific TCR breadth and depth grew following two AZD1222 doses.

Using immunoSEQ multiplex PCR, the repertoire was profiled, and TCRdb retains in-frame clones only, with some absent. The sample consists of 100,000 to 150,000 clones, just over 90% of them appearing once. The chain carries TRBV7-8 and TRBJ2-3; 7 bases are a match to TRBD2. Sequencing used peripheral blood, obtained on day 0 of AZD1222 vaccination. This clonotype originated in an adult in good health. The CDR3 nucleotides read TGTGCCAGCAGCTTGGCGGGGGAAGTAGATACGCAGTATTTT. Translating gives CASSLAGEVDTQYF.